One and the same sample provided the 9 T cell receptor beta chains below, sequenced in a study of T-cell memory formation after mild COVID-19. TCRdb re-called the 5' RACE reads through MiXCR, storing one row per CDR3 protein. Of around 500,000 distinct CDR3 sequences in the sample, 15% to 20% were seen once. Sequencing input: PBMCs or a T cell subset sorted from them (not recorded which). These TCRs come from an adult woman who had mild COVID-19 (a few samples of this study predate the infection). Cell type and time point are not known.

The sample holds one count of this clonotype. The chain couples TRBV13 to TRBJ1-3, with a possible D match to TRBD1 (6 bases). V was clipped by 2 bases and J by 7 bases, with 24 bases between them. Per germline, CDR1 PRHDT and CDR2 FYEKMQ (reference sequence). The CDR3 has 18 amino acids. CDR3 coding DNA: TGTGCCAGCAGCTTAAAGTTAAGAACAGGGTCCTGGGAGAACACCATATATTTT. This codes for CASSLKLRTGSWENTIYF.

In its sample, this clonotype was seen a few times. CDR3 DNA sequence: TGTGCCAGCTCACAAACCGGGTCCAGCGCCTCCTACGAGCAGTACTTC. Translation gives CASSQTGSSASYEQYF. The chain recombines TRBV18 with TRBJ2-7; unclear D gene. V was cut by 4 bases and J by 0 bases, with 16 bases left in between. The CDR3 spans 16 residues. Germline assignment: CDR1 KGHSH and CDR2 LQKENI.

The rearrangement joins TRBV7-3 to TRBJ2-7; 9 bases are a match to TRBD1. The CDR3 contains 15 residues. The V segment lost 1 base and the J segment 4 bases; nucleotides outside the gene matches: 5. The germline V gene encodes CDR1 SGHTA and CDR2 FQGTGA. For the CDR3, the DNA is TGTGCCAGCAGCTTAATATGGGACAGGGAATACGAGCAGTACTTC. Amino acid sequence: CASSLIWDREYEQYF.

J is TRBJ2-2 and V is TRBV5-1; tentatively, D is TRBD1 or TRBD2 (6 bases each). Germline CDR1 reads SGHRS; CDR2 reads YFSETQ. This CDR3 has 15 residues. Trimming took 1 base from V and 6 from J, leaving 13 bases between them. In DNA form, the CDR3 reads TGCGCCAGCAGCTTGTTCTCGGGGGCGTCCGGGGAGCTGTTTTTT. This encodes CASSLFSGASGELFF.

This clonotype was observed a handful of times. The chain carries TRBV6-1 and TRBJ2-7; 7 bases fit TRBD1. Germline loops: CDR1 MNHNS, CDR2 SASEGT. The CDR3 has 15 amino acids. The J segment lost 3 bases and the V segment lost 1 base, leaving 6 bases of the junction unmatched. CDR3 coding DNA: TGTGCCAGCAGTGAAGGGGTACAGGGGAACTACGAGCAGTACTTC. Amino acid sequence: CASSEGVQGNYEQYF.

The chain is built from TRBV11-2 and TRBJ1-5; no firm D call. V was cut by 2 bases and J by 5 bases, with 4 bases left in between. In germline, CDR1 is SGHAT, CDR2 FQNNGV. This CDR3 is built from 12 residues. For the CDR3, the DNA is TGTGCCAGCAGCTTAATTGATCAGCCCCAGCATTTT. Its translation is CASSLIDQPQHF.

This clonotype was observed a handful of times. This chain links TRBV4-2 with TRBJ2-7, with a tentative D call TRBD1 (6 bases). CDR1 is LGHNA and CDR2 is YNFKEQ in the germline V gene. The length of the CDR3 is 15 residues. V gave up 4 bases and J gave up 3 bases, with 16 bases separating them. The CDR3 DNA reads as TGTGCCAGCAGCCGACTTCGACAGGTCGGCTACGAGCAGTACTTC. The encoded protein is CASSRLRQVGYEQYF.

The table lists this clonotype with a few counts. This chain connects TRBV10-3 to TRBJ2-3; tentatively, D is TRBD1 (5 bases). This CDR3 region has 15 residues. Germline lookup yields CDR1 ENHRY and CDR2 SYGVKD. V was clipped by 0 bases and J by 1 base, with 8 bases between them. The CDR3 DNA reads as TGTGCCATCAGTGAGTCTGGGGCGGGCACAGATACGCAGTATTTT. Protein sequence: CAISESGAGTDTQYF.

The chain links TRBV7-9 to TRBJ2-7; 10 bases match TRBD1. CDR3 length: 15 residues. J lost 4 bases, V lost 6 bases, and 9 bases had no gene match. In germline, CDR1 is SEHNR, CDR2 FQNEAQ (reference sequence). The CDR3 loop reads CASSYIGDRGYEQYF. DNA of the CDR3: TGTGCCAGCAGTTACATTGGGGACAGGGGATACGAGCAGTACTTC. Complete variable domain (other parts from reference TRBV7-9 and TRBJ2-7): DTGVSQNPRHKITKRGQNVTFRCDPISEHNRLYWYRQTLGQGPEFLTYFQNEAQLEKSRLLSDRFSAERPKGSFSTLEIQRTEQGDSAMYLCASSYIGDRGYEQYFGPGTRLTVT.